These 20 T cell receptor beta chains originate from one sample sequenced in a study of blood T cell repertoires in COVID-19. Produced via immunoSEQ multiplex PCR; TCRdb's table is partial and in-frame only. The table records some 140,000 clones, approximately 83% of them present only once. The sequenced sample was peripheral blood. These TCRs come from a woman of 80 years or more with acute or convalescent COVID-19.

This clone was picked up a small number of times. V and J are TRBV6-4 and TRBJ1-6, with TRBD1 matching over 11 bases. J was trimmed by 6 bases and V by 6 bases; bases with no gene match: 4. The CDR3 covers 15 residues. Germline values: CDR1 MRHNA, CDR2 SNTAGT. The DNA of the CDR3 is TGTGCCAGCAGGAGGGACAGGGGGATTAATTCACCCCTCCACTTT. Amino acids: CASRRDRGINSPLHF.

V and J are TRBV11-1 and TRBJ1-4; 8 nucleotides line up with TRBD1. This CDR3 spans 14 amino acids. Germline V lookup: CDR1 SGHAT, CDR2 FQDESV (reference sequence). V lost 5 bases to trimming and J lost 5 bases; unmatched junction nucleotides: 4. As DNA, the CDR3 is TGTGCCAGCAGCGGGGACAGGATGAATGAAAAACTGTTTTTT. It codes for CASSGDRMNEKLFF.

The V and J genes are TRBV4-3 and TRBJ2-3; perhaps TRBD2 as D (6 bases). V was cut by 0 bases and J by 6 bases, with 13 bases left in between. The CDR3 covers 15 residues. The germline V gene has CDR1 LGHNA and CDR2 YSLEER. The CDR3 DNA is TGCGCCAGCAGCCAAGATAAGTTTGGGGGGGATACGCAGTATTTT. Translation gives CASSQDKFGGDTQYF.

The chain recombines TRBV2 with TRBJ1-5; D remains unclear. V was clipped by 1 base and J by 7 bases, with 14 bases between them. Per germline, CDR1 SNHLY and CDR2 FYNNEI. This CDR3 contains 15 residues. The CDR3 nucleotides are TGTGCCAGCAGTGAAGTCGGGAGAGGGAGGCAGCCCCAGCATTTT. Residues: CASSEVGRGRQPQHF.

The chain links TRBV18 to TRBJ2-7; D might be TRBD1 (6 bases). From germline, CDR1 is KGHSH and CDR2 LQKENI. Trimming shortened V by 5 bases and J by 2 bases, and 13 bases separated the two germline ends. The CDR3 has 14 amino acids. The CDR3 reads CASSADRQAYEQYF. For the CDR3, the DNA is TGTGCCAGCTCAGCCGACAGGCAGGCCTACGAGCAGTACTTC.

V and J are TRBV6-4 and TRBJ2-6; 7 bases align to TRBD2. This CDR3 has 17 amino acids. Germline lookup yields CDR1 MRHNA and CDR2 SNTAGT. V trimming: 5 bases; J trimming: 1 base; junction bases outside the gene matches: 8. The CDR3 sequence is CASSLQGGVSGANVLTF. In DNA, the CDR3 is TGTGCCAGCAGTCTCCAGGGAGGGGTATCTGGGGCCAACGTCCTGACTTTC.

The V and J genes are TRBV9 and TRBJ2-7, with TRBD1 matching over 7 bases. Germline CDR1 reads SGDLS; CDR2 reads YYNGEE. The length of the CDR3 is 15 residues. The trim removed 3 bases at V and 7 bases at J, leaving 13 bases unmatched. CDR3 region: CASSGGDSAPREQYF. In nucleotides, the CDR3 is TGTGCCAGCAGCGGAGGGGACAGCGCTCCTAGGGAGCAGTACTTC.

J is TRBJ2-5 and V is TRBV4-1, with D unresolved. The V gene's germline CDR1 is MGHRA and CDR2 YSYEKL. CDR3 length equals 16 residues. Deletions cut 1 base from V and 4 bases from J, with 16 bases between. DNA of the CDR3: TGCGCCAGCAGCCAAGGAGGTTCGGTCCTGGGAGAGACCCAGTACTTC. The encoded protein is CASSQGGSVLGETQYF.

The chain carries TRBV9 and TRBJ2-5; D gene ambiguous. Germline V CDR1 and CDR2: SGDLS, YYNGEE. This CDR3 comprises 15 residues. V shed 0 bases and J shed 1 base, with 10 bases lying between them. The CDR3 nucleotides are TGTGCCAGCAGCGTAGGTCCAGCTAGCCAAGAGACCCAGTACTTC. It encodes CASSVGPASQETQYF.

The V and J genes are TRBV20-1 and TRBJ2-1; D is ambiguous. The length of the CDR3 is 10 residues. The germline V gene has CDR1 DFQATT and CDR2 SNEGSKA (reference sequence). V was cut by 5 bases and J by 7 bases, with 6 bases left in between. The DNA of the CDR3 is TGCAGTGCTGACGGGAATGAGCAGTTCTTC. Its translation is CSADGNEQFF.

This sequence joins TRBV2 and TRBJ1-2; D is unresolved. The CDR3 contains 13 residues. The germline gives CDR1 SNHLY, CDR2 FYNNEI. V lost 8 bases and J 8 bases, leaving 18 bases between the germline ends. The CDR3 coding sequence is TGTGCCAGCGTACCGGAGGGATGGTACGGCTACACCTTC. This encodes CASVPEGWYGYTF.

This chain connects TRBV6-2 or TRBV6-3 to TRBJ1-2; D ambiguous. CDR1 is MNHEY, CDR2 SVGEGT, per germline. V was trimmed by 2 bases and J by 3 bases, leaving 13 bases between them. CDR3 length: 15 amino acids. The CDR3 region is CASSYDLALDYGYTF. CDR3 DNA: TGTGCCAGCAGTTACGACTTGGCGCTGGACTATGGCTACACCTTC.

The rearrangement joins TRBV7-8 to TRBJ2-5; TRBD2 matches at 8 bases. V dropped 5 bases and J dropped 2; count of bases not matched to a gene: 4. Germline V gene lookup returns CDR1 SGHVS and CDR2 FQNEAQ. The CDR3 runs 14 residues. Here the CDR3 reads CASSPGGEQETQYF. In DNA form, the CDR3 reads TGTGCCAGCAGCCCCGGGGGGGAACAAGAGACCCAGTACTTC.

This rearrangement joins TRBV27 to TRBJ1-1; D not certain. Trimming took off 8 bases at V and 3 bases at J, with 7 bases between the two ends. The germline V gene has CDR1 MNHEY and CDR2 SMNVEV (reference sequence). The CDR3 has 11 residues. The CDR3 coding sequence is TGTGCCAGCGGCCGGGACACTGAAGCTTTCTTT. Translation: CASGRDTEAFF.

This chain joins TRBV11-2 and TRBJ1-1; 7 bases line up with TRBD1. Germline lookup yields CDR1 SGHAT and CDR2 FQNNGV. V trimming: 1 base; J trimming: 1 base; junction bases outside the gene matches: 6. This CDR3 spans 16 amino acids. As DNA, the CDR3 is TGTGCCAGCAGCTTAGTAATGGGACAGCCGAACACTGAAGCTTTCTTT. Protein sequence: CASSLVMGQPNTEAFF.

V usage is TRBV24-1 and J usage is TRBJ2-7; D may be TRBD2 (6 bases). The CDR3 totals 15 residues. Trimming stripped 8 bases from V and 5 bases from J, with 21 bases between. Germline CDR1 is KGHDR and CDR2 is SFDVKD. The DNA of the CDR3 is TGTGCCACCACCCGGGACCTCTACCGCGGGGACGAGCAGTACTTC. It specifies CATTRDLYRGDEQYF.

This chain connects TRBV7-9 to TRBJ1-4, with TRBD1 matching 12 bases. CDR3 length: 17 amino acids. Germline V gene sequence: CDR1 SEHNR, CDR2 FQNEAQ (reference sequence). Trimming cost V 4 bases and J 6 bases; bases outside gene matches: 9. CDR3: CASSSQGQGALDEKLFF. The CDR3 DNA is TGTGCCAGCAGCTCCCAGGGACAGGGGGCGCTGGATGAAAAACTGTTTTTT. Variable domain in full (rest from reference TRBV7-9 and TRBJ1-4): DTGVSQNPRHKITKRGQNVTFRCDPISEHNRLYWYRQTLGQGPEFLTYFQNEAQLEKSRLLSDRFSAERPKGSFSTLEIQRTEQGDSAMYLCASSSQGQGALDEKLFFGSGTQLSVL.

The rearrangement uses TRBV5-1 and TRBJ1-4, with TRBD1 matching over 7 bases. CDR1 is SGHRS, CDR2 YFSETQ, per germline. The CDR3 runs to 14 residues. V shed 0 bases, J shed 8 bases, and the junction held 4 bases outside the gene matches. CDR3: CASSLEDRSEKLFF. The CDR3 bases are TGCGCCAGCAGCTTGGAGGACAGGTCCGAAAAACTGTTTTTT.

CDR3 bases: TGTGCCAGCAGCTTCACTAGCGGGGGCTTTGGTGAGCAGTTCTTC. Protein: CASSFTSGGFGEQFF. V gene TRBV5-4 combines with J gene TRBJ2-1; 11 nucleotides align to TRBD2. Looked up from germline, CDR1 is SGHNT and CDR2 is YYREEE (reference sequence). Trimming cost V 2 bases and J 9 bases; bases outside gene matches: 7. This CDR3 has 15 residues.

This clone was seen more than once but under ten times. The chain joins TRBV18 to TRBJ2-2; D is undetermined. Per germline, CDR1 KGHSH and CDR2 LQKENI. V was cut by 2 bases and J by 8 bases, with 12 bases left in between. The CDR3 length is 14 residues. CDR3 amino acids: CASSPSANKGELFF. The CDR3 DNA is TGTGCCAGCTCACCAAGCGCGAATAAAGGGGAGCTGTTTTTT.